This T cell receptor beta chain was found in a study of blood T cell repertoires in COVID-19. About the research overall: Nucleic acid was either cDNA or gDNA, and it came from T cells, B-cell-depleted T cells, or PBMCs.

Assignments of participants to cohorts depended upon their own reported clinical history. In Cohort 3, a recovered donor had either two negative PCRs, clearance, or symptom resolution. TCRdb keeps only in-frame clones here, not all; method: immunoSEQ multiplex PCR. The sample comprises around 290,000 clones, around 90% of which are singletons, and about 1% rests with the top ten. This clone was seen a few times. The sample was PBMCs or T cells enriched from blood (not recorded which). This TCR was sampled from a woman aged 30 to 39 who had recovered from COVID-19.

The CDR3 DNA follows: TGTGCCAGCTCACCACCGGGACTAGCGGGAGAAAATGAGCAGTTCTTC. Its protein product is CASSPPGLAGENEQFF. The chain uses TRBV18 and TRBJ2-1; TRBD2 matches 14 bases. This CDR3 spans 16 amino acids. V lost 0 bases to trimming and J lost 7 bases; unmatched junction nucleotides: 2. Germline V gives CDR1 KGHSH, CDR2 LQKENI.